Detailed here is one TCR beta chain. It lacks a known antigen. No much larger clonotype is one base removed from it; base qualities were not supplied. Peripheral blood CD8+ and CD4+ T cells from healthy donors, Susac syndrome patients and multiple sclerosis patients were profiled using high-throughput TCR beta sequencing. The Susac syndrome patients fulfilled recently defined diagnostic criteria for either definite or probable disease. Bulk CD8+ and CD4+ T cells were purified by magnetic negative isolation, whereas CD8+ TEMRA cells were enriched by FACS. Blood was drawn into EDTA tubes, processed within 24 hours, and PBMCs were isolated by density gradient centrifugation. PBMCs destined for TCR sequencing were cryopreserved in liquid nitrogen and later thawed in a 37 °C water bath. The sorted or isolated CD4+, CD8+ and CD8+ TEMRA cells had a purity of 90% or higher. RNA was extracted using the RNeasy kit, and about 0.45 to 1 microgram was reverse transcribed with random hexamers. The immunoSEQ multiplex PCR assay, which covers 54 Vbeta and 13 Jbeta segments, was used to amplify TCR beta CDR3 regions. To correct PCR amplification bias, a synthetic template baseline was used for both primer optimization and computational correction. The original pipeline was this. Reads were assigned to V, D and J genes according to IMGT and analyzed in immunoSEQ Analyzer, with only productive sequences retained. Clonality was computed as one minus Shannon entropy normalized by log2 of the number of productive unique sequences. For each patient and control, public and private clones were evaluated among the 100 most prevalent clones. Clones were defined as Susac-specific when absent from the healthy and MS cohorts, from approximately 1,100 published viral clones and from other ImmuneACCESS disease sequences. TCRdb reran the public reads through fastp at Q25 and MiXCR, keeping productive beta chains. Under each unique CDR3 protein, matching rows form one entry showing the most common genes and DNA. The V and J calls were not made by the authors but by TCRdb's processing. The sample table records hundreds of thousands of distinct CDR3 sequences; almost 97% of these occur just once. 0.1% of the sample lies in the top ten.

This sample is part of a study of CD8 T cells in Susac syndrome (dated by TCRdb to about 2019). Background for the entire study: Of the Susac syndrome patients who were sequenced, roughly 8 were in clinical remission while five or six had clinically active disease. At the time of blood withdrawal, Susac syndrome patients were either therapy-naive, taking corticosteroids (with some also receiving IVIg), or on IVIg alone. Repertoire sequencing was used to test whether CD8+ T cell activation and differentiation in Susac syndrome was antigen driven.

What the authors observed across the whole study: The TCR sequencing and HLA analysis was acknowledged to have included a relatively small number of individuals. The CD4+ T cell repertoire of patients with Susac syndrome showed no detectable clonal expansion.

This sequence originates from a human donor with Susac syndrome. The material sequenced was CD4+ T cells from PBMCs.

The DNA reads TGTGCCAGCAGCCAGGACAACAGGGCCGGGGAGCTGTTTTTT. Its protein reads: CASSQDNRAGELFF. The sequence joins TRBV3-1 to TRBJ2-2; TRBD1 is a possible D gene, resting on 6 matching bases. The CDR3 numbers 14 residues from cysteine through phenylalanine. Only the CDR3 DNA is retained, 42 bases long and in frame from the first base. From the germline V gene (reference sequence), CDR1 is LGHDT and CDR2 is YNNKEL. Trimming costs V 3 bases and J 6 bases, and their ends lie 11 bases apart.